This TCR beta chain was sequenced for a study of T cells in Graves' hyperthyroidism and ophthalmopathy. RNA transcripts provided the source from which TCR beta CDR3 regions were amplified. The TCR CDR3 was amplified in a first-round RT-PCR using the HTBI primer set. One entry per CDR3 protein results from TCRdb running MiXCR on the multiplex PCR reads. The sample holds approximately 610,000 distinct CDR3 sequences, 16% seen once. V was pared by 5 bases and J by 2 bases, with 16 bases of the junction left unmatched. This CDR3 spans 17 amino acids. Germline V gene lookup returns CDR1 DFQATT and CDR2 SNEGSKA (reference sequence).

J is TRBJ2-5 and V is TRBV20-1, with 8 bases identical to TRBD2. Sequencing was carried out using blood. The sequence came from a woman aged 18-30 years with Graves' hyperthyroidism. CDR3 residues: CSAAGGGPLPLQETQYF. For the CDR3, the DNA is TGCAGTGCTGCTGGCGGGGGGCCTTTGCCCCTTCAAGAGACCCAGTACTTC.